This T cell receptor beta chain was identified in a study of control samples from healthy donors and cancer patients. The CDR3 runs 13 residues. The germline CDR1 and CDR2 sequences are SGHDT and YYEEEE. Trimming took 4 bases from V and 0 from J, leaving 8 bases between them. The repertoire was sequenced with immunoSEQ multiplex PCR; TCRdb's copy has only in-frame clones and lacks some. The data show about 68,000 clones, more than 80% seen once. The rearrangement uses TRBV5-6 and TRBJ2-7; D perhaps matches TRBD1 (6 bases). Sample: blood. The receptor comes from a man between 60 and 75 years old in good health. As DNA, the CDR3 is TGTGCCAGCAGCCGGACAGCCTCCTACGAGCAGTACTTC. Translated, it gives CASSRTASYEQYF.